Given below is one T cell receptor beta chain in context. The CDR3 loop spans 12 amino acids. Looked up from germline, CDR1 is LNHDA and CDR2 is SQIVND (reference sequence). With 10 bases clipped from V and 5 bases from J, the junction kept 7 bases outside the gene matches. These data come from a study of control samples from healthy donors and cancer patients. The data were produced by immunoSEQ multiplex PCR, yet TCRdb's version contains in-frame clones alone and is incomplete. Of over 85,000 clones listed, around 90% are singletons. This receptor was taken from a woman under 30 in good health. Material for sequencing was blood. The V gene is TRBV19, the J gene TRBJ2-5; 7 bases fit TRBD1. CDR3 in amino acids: CATEGARETQYF. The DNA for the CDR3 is TGTGCCACCGAGGGGGCGCGGGAGACCCAGTACTTC.